The 17 T cell receptor beta chains in this list originate from one sample, sequenced in a study of T cell responses to AZD1222 COVID-19 vaccine (dated by TCRdb to the early 2020s). Per the publication, the time point label means: baseline before first vaccination. The receptor library was made with the immunoSEQ multiplex PCR assay. Not all clones reach the TCRdb copy of this immuneACCESS table, which keeps in-frame sequences only. Checked studies attribute under half of the gap to unresolved V genes and leave the rest unexplained. This sample comprises more than 85,000 clones, roughly nine tenths of them detected only once. Less than 8.5% of the sample belongs to the ten largest clones. The material was peripheral blood, obtained on day 0 of AZD1222 vaccination. These receptors all stem from an adult in good health.

This clone was observed a single time. V gene TRBV14 combines with J gene TRBJ2-1; 9 positions agree with TRBD1. This CDR3 is 16 amino acids long. Trimming removed 3 bases from V and 5 bases from J; junction bases left unmatched: 8. Germline assignment: CDR1 SGHDN and CDR2 FVKESK. This CDR3 reads CASSHQPGQGDNEQFF. As DNA, the CDR3 is TGTGCCAGCAGCCATCAACCGGGACAGGGTGACAATGAGCAGTTCTTC.

In this sample, this clone turned up once. The V call is TRBV11-2, the J call TRBJ1-3; D might be TRBD1 (5 bases). Trimming took off 4 bases at V and 0 bases at J, with 22 bases between the two ends. The CDR3 runs 19 residues. CDR1 is SGHAT and CDR2 is FQNNGV in the germline V gene. The CDR3: CASSSPPGRRAFSGNTIYF. CDR3 nucleotide sequence: TGTGCCAGCAGCTCACCTCCGGGACGGAGGGCTTTCTCTGGAAACACCATATATTTT.

V and J are TRBV14 and TRBJ2-7; D unclear. Germline CDR1 reads SGHDN; CDR2 reads FVKESK. CDR3 length equals 11 residues. Trimming removed 4 bases at V and 0 bases at J, with 1 base between. The CDR3: CASSLSYEQYF. CDR3 nucleotides: TGTGCCAGCAGCCTCTCCTACGAGCAGTACTTC.

The rearrangement uses TRBV6-6 and TRBJ2-3, with TRBD2 as a possible D gene (6 bases). The length of the CDR3 is 17 residues. V was shortened by 5 bases and J by 5 bases, with 23 bases between the two germline ends. CDR1 MNHNY and CDR2 SVGAGI come from the germline V gene (reference sequence). The CDR3 nucleotides read TGTGCCAGCAGTCCAAGGAAGGTCGCTGCGGGGAGAGATACGCAGTATTTT. This codes for CASSPRKVAAGRDTQYF.

The CDR3 loop is CASSLTDTLNTEAFF. CDR3 coding DNA: TGTGCCAGCTCACTTACGGACACATTGAACACTGAAGCTTTCTTT. This chain connects TRBV18 to TRBJ1-1; TRBD1 is a possible D gene (5 bases). This CDR3 is 15 amino acids long. The germline V gene has CDR1 KGHSH and CDR2 LQKENI. Trimming shortened V by 4 bases and J by 0 bases, and 12 bases separated the two germline ends.

The chain's CDR3 is CASSLAATDTQYF. For the CDR3, the DNA is TGTGCCAGCAGCTTGGCGGCCACAGATACGCAGTATTTT. V usage is TRBV7-9 and J usage is TRBJ2-3; no clear D gene. This CDR3 spans 13 amino acids. Looked up from germline, CDR1 is SEHNR and CDR2 is FQNEAQ (reference sequence). Trimming took 3 bases from V and 2 from J, leaving 6 bases between them.

The genes are TRBV18 and TRBJ1-1; maybe TRBD1 (6 bases). Germline V gene lookup returns CDR1 KGHSH and CDR2 LQKENI. The CDR3 runs 16 residues. V was trimmed by 3 bases and J by 1 base, leaving 15 bases between them. The DNA of the CDR3 is TGTGCCAGCTCACCTGTAGGGGGATCTGGGAACACTGAAGCTTTCTTT. Translating gives CASSPVGGSGNTEAFF.

This clone is medium-sized within its sample. J is TRBJ2-7 and V is TRBV11-1; D possibly matches TRBD1 or TRBD2 (6 bases each). V lost 3 bases to trimming and J lost 6 bases, with 12 bases between them. The germline CDR1 and CDR2 sequences are SGHAT and FQDESV (reference sequence). The CDR3 totals 13 residues. CDR3 sequence: CASSFPSGAEQYF. The CDR3 region has the DNA TGTGCCAGCAGCTTCCCCTCGGGGGCCGAGCAGTACTTC.

Comment on this clone: The same CDR3 arises from other DNA sequences in this sample as well. The rearrangement uses TRBV5-1 and TRBJ1-1; D may be TRBD1 (5 bases). V lost 0 bases to trimming and J lost 0 bases, with 9 bases between them. Germline V CDR1 and CDR2: SGHRS, YFSETQ. The CDR3 is made up of 15 amino acids. CDR3 loop: CASSLGGSVNTEAFF. The CDR3 DNA follows: TGCGCCAGCAGCTTGGGGGGCTCCGTGAACACTGAAGCTTTCTTT.

The rearrangement links TRBV18 to TRBJ2-7, with D unresolved. CDR3 size: 13 residues. V was shortened by 3 bases and J by 6 bases, with 12 bases between the two germline ends. CDR1 KGHSH and CDR2 LQKENI come from the germline V gene. As DNA, the CDR3 is TGTGCCAGCTCACCCCTAGGGATCGGCGAGCAGTACTTC. It encodes CASSPLGIGEQYF.

This clone appeared a single time. The genes are TRBV12-2 and TRBJ1-2; whether TRBD1, the table's D call, matches the DNA was not checked. TRBV12-2 represents a pseudogene. The CDR3 runs 17 residues. The CDR3 spells CASRLGGQVLENYGYTF. In DNA, the CDR3 is TGTGCAAGTCGCTTAGGGGGGCAGGTACTTGAGAACTATGGCTACACCTTC.

Written as DNA, the CDR3 is TGTGCCAGCAGTGAAGGCCAGGGGAACACTGAAGCTTTCTTT. Its protein is CASSEGQGNTEAFF. The J gene is TRBJ1-1, the V gene TRBV2; a possible D gene is TRBD1 (5 bases). The germline CDR1 and CDR2 sequences are SNHLY and FYNNEI. Trimming removed 1 base at V and 1 base at J, with 7 bases between. The CDR3 consists of 14 residues.

This clone was seen just once. The chain joins TRBV7-2 to TRBJ2-5; D remains ambiguous. The CDR3 sequence is 11 residues long. V dropped 6 bases and J dropped 2 bases, with 4 bases sitting between them. Germline V gives CDR1 SGHTA, CDR2 FQGNSA. The CDR3 nucleotides read TGTGCCAGCAGTTCTCAAGAGACCCAGTACTTC. It yields the protein CASSSQETQYF.

This clone was counted between two and nine times. This chain links TRBV11-2 with TRBJ2-1; 7 bases match TRBD2. Germline V CDR1 and CDR2: SGHAT, FQNNGV. V shed 2 bases, J shed 9 bases, and the junction held 10 bases outside the gene matches. CDR3 size: 15 residues. CDR3 DNA: TGTGCCAGCAGCTTACTACCCGGACTAGGCCGTGAGCAGTTCTTC. This codes for CASSLLPGLGREQFF.

This chain uses TRBV4-2 with TRBJ2-7, with 9 bases fitting TRBD2. Germline assignment: CDR1 LGHNA and CDR2 YNFKEQ. V lost 0 bases, J lost 3 bases, and 6 bases stayed unmatched. The CDR3 consists of 16 residues. DNA for the CDR3: TGTGCCAGCAGCCAAGAACGCGGGAGGGCCGGCTACGAGCAGTACTTC. Translated, it gives CASSQERGRAGYEQYF.

The V and J genes are TRBV2 and TRBJ1-5; maybe TRBD1 (5 bases). Germline V CDR1 and CDR2: SNHLY, FYNNEI. Deletions cut 6 bases from V and 9 bases from J, with 12 bases between. The CDR3 has 12 amino acids. CDR3 in amino acids: CASRPTGGPQHF. CDR3 DNA: TGTGCCAGCAGGCCCACCGGGGGGCCCCAGCATTTT.

The V call is TRBV6-5, the J call TRBJ2-7; 7 bases match TRBD2. Trimming at V came to 2 bases and at J to 5 bases, leaving 6 bases not matched to a gene. Germline CDR1 and CDR2: MNHEY and SVGAGI. The length of the CDR3 is 14 residues. The CDR3 loop reads CASSYGGSVNEQYF. The CDR3 DNA sequence: TGTGCCAGCAGTTACGGCGGGAGTGTGAACGAGCAGTACTTC.